The clone carrying this TCR beta chain was observed once. The V segment lost 5 bases and the J segment 0 bases; nucleotides outside the gene matches: 9. The germline V gene encodes CDR1 SEHNR and CDR2 FQNEAQ (reference sequence). CDR3 length: 17 residues. These data come from a study of blood T cell repertoires in COVID-19. About the research overall: Specimens from acute and convalescent COVID-19 originated in the United States, Italy and Spain. Sample material is recorded as cDNA or gDNA derived from T cells, B-cell-depleted T cells, or PBMCs.

As originally analysed: Nucleated cell number was recorded as an estimate derived from reference gene primer amplification. Produced via immunoSEQ multiplex PCR; TCRdb's table is partial and in-frame only. The V and J calls and clone size were taken over from that table, and D and trimming were inferred from the DNA. The sample has over 85,000 clones; approximately 84% are singletons. This receptor was taken from a man in his forties with active or convalescent COVID-19. This rearrangement joins TRBV7-9 to TRBJ2-3; TRBD2 agrees at 9 bases. What was sequenced was peripheral blood. The CDR3 nucleotides read TGTGCCAGCAGCCGCTGGCTAGCGGGGCTAAGCACAGATACGCAGTATTTT. Encoded protein: CASSRWLAGLSTDTQYF.